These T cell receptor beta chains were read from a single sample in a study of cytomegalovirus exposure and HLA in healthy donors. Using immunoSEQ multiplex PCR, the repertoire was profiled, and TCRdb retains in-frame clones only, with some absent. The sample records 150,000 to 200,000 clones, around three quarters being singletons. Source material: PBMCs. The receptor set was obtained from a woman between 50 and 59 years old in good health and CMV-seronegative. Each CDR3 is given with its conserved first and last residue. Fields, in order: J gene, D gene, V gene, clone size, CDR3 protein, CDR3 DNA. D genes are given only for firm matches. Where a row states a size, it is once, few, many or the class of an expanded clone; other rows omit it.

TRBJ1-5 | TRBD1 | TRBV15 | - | CATSTDRGVGTQPQHF | TGTGCCACCAGCACCGACAGGGGAGTAGGGACTCAGCCCCAGCATTTT
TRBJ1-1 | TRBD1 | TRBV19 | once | CASRAMTGVGSRSTEAFF | TGTGCCAGTAGGGCAATGACAGGGGTTGGGTCGCGGTCCACTGAAGCTTTCTTT
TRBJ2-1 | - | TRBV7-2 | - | CASSLGPGTTEQFF | TGTGCCAGCAGCTTAGGTCCCGGGACAACTGAGCAGTTCTTC
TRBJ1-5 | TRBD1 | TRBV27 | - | CASSMTGLLPNQPQHF | TGTGCCAGCAGTATGACAGGGTTACTCCCAAATCAGCCCCAGCATTTT
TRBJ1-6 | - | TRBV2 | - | CASSDPVGGVNSPLHF | TGTGCCAGCAGTGACCCGGTAGGGGGGGTTAATTCACCCCTCCACTTT
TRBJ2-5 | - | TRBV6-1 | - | CASRDSGKTQYF | TGTGCCAGCAGGGACAGCGGGAAGACCCAGTACTTC
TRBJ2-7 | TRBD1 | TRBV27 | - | CASSLARTGGPYEQYF | TGTGCCAGCAGTTTAGCTAGGACAGGGGGTCCTTACGAGCAGTACTTC
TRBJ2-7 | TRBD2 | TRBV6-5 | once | CASSLAGGPLEQYF | TGTGCCAGCAGTTTAGCGGGAGGCCCCCTCGAGCAGTACTTC
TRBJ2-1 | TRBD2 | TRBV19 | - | CASRGLAANNEQFF | TGTGCCAGTAGAGGACTAGCAGCCAACAATGAGCAGTTCTTC
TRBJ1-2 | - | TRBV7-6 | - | CASSEGVRGYTF | TGTGCCAGCAGCGAGGGGGTTAGGGGCTACACCTTC
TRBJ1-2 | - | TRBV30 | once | CAWSLFRVKANYGYTF | TGTGCCTGGAGTCTATTCAGGGTAAAGGCTAACTATGGCTACACCTTC
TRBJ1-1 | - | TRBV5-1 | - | CASSLEKGLEAFF | TGCGCCAGCAGCTTGGAAAAGGGGCTCGAAGCTTTCTTT
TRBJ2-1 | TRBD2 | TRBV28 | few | CASSSPSGRSNEQFF | TGTGCCAGCAGTTCCCCCAGCGGGAGGTCTAATGAGCAGTTCTTC
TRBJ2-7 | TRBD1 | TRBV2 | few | CASTGGQGSYEQYF | TGTGCCAGCACAGGGGGTCAGGGGTCCTACGAGCAGTACTTC
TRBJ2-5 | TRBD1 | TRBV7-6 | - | CASSLVLGTGWETQYF | TGTGCCAGCAGCTTAGTGCTGGGGACAGGGTGGGAGACCCAGTACTTC
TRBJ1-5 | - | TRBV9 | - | CASSVGEGRGNQPQHF | TGTGCCAGCAGCGTAGGGGAAGGGAGAGGGAATCAGCCCCAGCATTTT
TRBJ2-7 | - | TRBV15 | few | CATSRGWGEDGEQYF | TGTGCCACCAGCAGAGGGTGGGGGGAGGATGGCGAGCAGTACTTC
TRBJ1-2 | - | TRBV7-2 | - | CASSTAQGPYGYTF | TGTGCCAGCAGCACCGCCCAGGGTCCCTATGGCTACACCTTC
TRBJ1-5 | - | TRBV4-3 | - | CASSQETGSSQPQHF | TGCGCCAGCAGCCAAGAAACAGGGTCGAGTCAGCCCCAGCATTTT
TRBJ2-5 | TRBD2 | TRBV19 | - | CASSTSGAMQETQYF | TGTGCCAGTAGTACAAGCGGGGCTATGCAAGAGACCCAGTACTTC
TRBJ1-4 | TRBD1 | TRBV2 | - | CASRSARDRGEKLFF | TGTGCCAGCAGGTCGGCCCGGGACAGGGGCGAAAAACTGTTTTTT
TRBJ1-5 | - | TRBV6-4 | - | CASSDLAGDNQPQHF | TGTGCCAGCAGTGACTTGGCAGGGGACAATCAGCCCCAGCATTTT
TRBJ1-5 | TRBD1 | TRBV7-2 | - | CASSKTGGSNQPQHF | TGTGCCAGCAGCAAGACAGGGGGTAGCAATCAGCCCCAGCATTTT
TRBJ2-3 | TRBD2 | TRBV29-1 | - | CSIAGVVSDTQYF | TGCAGTATAGCGGGGGTTGTCTCAGATACGCAGTATTTT
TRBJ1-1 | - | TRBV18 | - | CASSPKQQGNTEAFF | TGTGCCAGCTCACCAAAACAGCAAGGGAACACTGAAGCTTTCTTT
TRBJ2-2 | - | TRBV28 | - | CASSLYGRENTGELFF | TGTGCCAGCAGTTTATACGGCAGGGAGAACACCGGGGAGCTGTTTTTT
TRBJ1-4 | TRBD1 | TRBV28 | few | CASKDRPNEKLFF | TGTGCCAGTAAGGACAGGCCTAATGAAAAACTGTTTTTT
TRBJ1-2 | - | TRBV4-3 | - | CASSQDLVAGRGSGYTF | TGCGCCAGCAGCCAAGATTTAGTGGCAGGGAGGGGGTCTGGCTACACCTTC
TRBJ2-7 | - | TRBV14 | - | CASSRAVSYEQYF | TGTGCCAGCAGCCGGGCAGTCTCCTACGAGCAGTACTTC
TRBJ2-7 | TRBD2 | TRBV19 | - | CASSIGLAERYEQYF | TGTGCCAGTAGTATAGGGCTAGCGGAGCGCTACGAGCAGTACTTC
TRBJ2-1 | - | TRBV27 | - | CASSLPPGLGAYNEQFF | TGTGCCAGCAGTTTACCCCCGGGACTCGGTGCCTACAATGAGCAGTTCTTC
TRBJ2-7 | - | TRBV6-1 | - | CASSRTTTYEQYF | TGTGCCAGCAGCCGGACTACCACCTACGAGCAGTACTTC
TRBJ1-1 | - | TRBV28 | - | CASRTSGVEAFF | TGTGCCAGCAGGACCTCAGGGGTTGAAGCTTTCTTT
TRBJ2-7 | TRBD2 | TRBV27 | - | CASRTGTSGSYEQYF | TGTGCCAGCAGGACCGGGACTAGCGGGAGTTACGAGCAGTACTTC
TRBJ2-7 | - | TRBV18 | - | CASSPRQNIYEQYF | TGTGCCAGCTCACCGAGGCAGAATATCTACGAGCAGTACTTC
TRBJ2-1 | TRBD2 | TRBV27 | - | CASSLFGRGSSYNEQFF | TGTGCCAGCAGTTTATTTGGGCGGGGGAGCTCCTACAATGAGCAGTTCTTC
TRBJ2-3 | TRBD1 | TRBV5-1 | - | CASSLGTGYTDTQYF | TGCGCCAGCAGCTTGGGGACAGGCTACACAGATACGCAGTATTTT
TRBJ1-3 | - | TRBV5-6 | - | CASKPGFSGNTIYF | TGTGCCAGCAAACCAGGGTTCTCTGGAAACACCATATATTTT
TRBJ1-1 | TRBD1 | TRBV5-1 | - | CASSPTGSSEAFF | TGCGCCAGCAGCCCGACAGGGTCAAGTGAAGCTTTCTTT
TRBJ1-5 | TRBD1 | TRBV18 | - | CASSPQTGGQDQPQHF | TGTGCCAGCTCACCCCAGACAGGGGGCCAAGATCAGCCCCAGCATTTT
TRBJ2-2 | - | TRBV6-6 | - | CASSPTGGGGSGELFF | TGTGCCAGCAGCCCTACCGGTGGGGGCGGATCCGGGGAGCTGTTTTTT
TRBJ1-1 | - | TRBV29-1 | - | CSVEAGRTEAFF | TGCAGCGTTGAAGCGGGGAGGACTGAAGCTTTCTTT
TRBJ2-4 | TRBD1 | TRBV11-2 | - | CASSLDRGQGLGAKNIQYF | TGTGCCAGCAGCTTAGATAGGGGACAGGGGCTAGGGGCCAAAAACATTCAGTACTTC
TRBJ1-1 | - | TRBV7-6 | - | CASSLTQGAEAFF | TGTGCCAGCAGCTTAACACAGGGCGCTGAAGCTTTCTTT
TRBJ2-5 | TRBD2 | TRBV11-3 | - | CASSQGTSGQETQYF | TGTGCCAGCAGCCAAGGGACTAGCGGCCAAGAGACCCAGTACTTC
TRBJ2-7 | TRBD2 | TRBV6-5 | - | CASKDELAGGREQYF | TGTGCCAGCAAAGATGAACTAGCGGGGGGGCGTGAGCAGTACTTC
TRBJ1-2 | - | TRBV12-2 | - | CASRLAADRTNYGYTF | TGTGCAAGTCGCTTAGCCGCTGACAGGACTAACTATGGCTACACCTTC
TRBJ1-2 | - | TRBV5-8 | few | CASSLGTTGKLYGYTF | TGTGCCAGCAGCTTGGGGACGACAGGAAAACTTTATGGCTACACCTTC